A selection of T cell receptor beta chains follows, all from one sample in a study of OX40 agonist ivuxolimab in advanced cancers. Sequenced by immunoSEQ multiplex PCR; TCRdb stores in-frame clones only, minus some. Found here are tens of thousands of clones, about nine tenths of them singletons; the top ten hold around 5.8%. The sequences come from CD4+ or CD8+ T cells sorted from blood, collected in a trial of the OX40 agonist ivuxolimab. The receptors were gathered from an adult with an advanced solid tumor such as melanoma, head and neck, liver or kidney cancer. Each CDR3 is given with its conserved first and last residue. The order of the fields is D gene, J gene, V gene, clone size, CDR3 protein, CDR3 DNA. D genes are given only for firm matches. Expanded clones get a size class; other rows say once, few or many, or leave the size out.

D gene: NA; J gene: TRBJ1-1; V gene: TRBV28; clone size: NA; CDR3 protein: CASTQSPANTEAFF; CDR3 DNA: TGTGCCAGCACCCAATCTCCAGCAAACACTGAAGCTTTCTTT
D gene: NA; J gene: TRBJ2-3; V gene: TRBV6-5; clone size: NA; CDR3 protein: CASSPRAGTDTQYF; CDR3 DNA: TGTGCCAGCAGTCCCAGAGCGGGCACAGATACGCAGTATTTT
D gene: TRBD2; J gene: TRBJ2-2; V gene: TRBV7-3; clone size: NA; CDR3 protein: CASSTAGGQNTGELFF; CDR3 DNA: TGTGCCAGCAGTACAGCGGGAGGACAGAACACCGGGGAGCTGTTTTTT
D gene: NA; J gene: TRBJ1-5; V gene: TRBV7-2; clone size: NA; CDR3 protein: CASTLGGLAQPQHF; CDR3 DNA: TGTGCCAGTACCTTAGGTGGTTTGGCCCAGCCCCAGCATTTT
D gene: TRBD2; J gene: TRBJ2-2; V gene: TRBV19; clone size: NA; CDR3 protein: CASSKAGERTGELFF; CDR3 DNA: TGTGCCAGTAGTAAGGCGGGAGAGCGCACCGGGGAGCTGTTTTTT
D gene: NA; J gene: TRBJ2-7; V gene: TRBV7-3; clone size: NA; CDR3 protein: CASSLMGRGEQYF; CDR3 DNA: TGTGCCAGCAGCTTAATGGGGCGGGGCGAGCAGTACTTC
D gene: NA; J gene: TRBJ1-4; V gene: TRBV4-2; clone size: NA; CDR3 protein: CASSQVRGANEKLFF; CDR3 DNA: TGTGCCAGCAGCCAAGTTAGGGGGGCCAATGAAAAACTGTTTTTT
D gene: TRBD1; J gene: TRBJ1-2; V gene: TRBV28; clone size: NA; CDR3 protein: CASSPSDRASYGYTF; CDR3 DNA: TGTGCCAGCAGTCCCTCCGACAGGGCCTCCTATGGCTACACCTTC
D gene: NA; J gene: TRBJ2-1; V gene: TRBV6-5; clone size: NA; CDR3 protein: CASRMGRQRDEQFF; CDR3 DNA: TGTGCCAGCAGAATGGGACGCCAACGGGATGAGCAGTTCTTC
D gene: NA; J gene: TRBJ2-5; V gene: TRBV19; clone size: once; CDR3 protein: CASSPPGTRETQYF; CDR3 DNA: TGTGCCAGTAGTCCCCCAGGAACCAGGGAGACCCAGTACTTC
D gene: NA; J gene: TRBJ1-5; V gene: TRBV6-1; clone size: NA; CDR3 protein: CASSDRGSQPQHF; CDR3 DNA: TGTGCCAGCAGTGACAGGGGAAGTCAGCCCCAGCATTTT
D gene: NA; J gene: TRBJ2-3; V gene: TRBV11-2; clone size: NA; CDR3 protein: CASSATTDTQYF; CDR3 DNA: TGTGCCAGCAGCGCTACCACAGATACGCAGTATTTT
D gene: NA; J gene: TRBJ1-5; V gene: TRBV11-2; clone size: NA; CDR3 protein: CASSPGPGSVAQHF; CDR3 DNA: TGTGCCAGCAGCCCTGGGCCAGGATCCGTGGCCCAGCATTTT
D gene: NA; J gene: TRBJ2-7; V gene: TRBV28; clone size: NA; CDR3 protein: CASSFGQPYEQYF; CDR3 DNA: TGTGCCAGCAGTTTCGGCCAGCCCTACGAGCAGTACTTC
D gene: NA; J gene: TRBJ2-5; V gene: TRBV7-6; clone size: NA; CDR3 protein: CASSLGTWGVQETQYF; CDR3 DNA: TGTGCCAGCAGCTTAGGGACCTGGGGGGTACAAGAGACCCAGTACTTC
D gene: NA; J gene: TRBJ1-4; V gene: TRBV7-3; clone size: NA; CDR3 protein: CASSLSGGGTTNEKLFF; CDR3 DNA: TGTGCCAGCAGCTTATCTGGAGGGGGAACAACTAATGAAAAACTGTTTTTT
D gene: NA; J gene: TRBJ1-4; V gene: TRBV27; clone size: NA; CDR3 protein: CASSLGPTTNEKLFF; CDR3 DNA: TGTGCCAGCAGCCTCGGACCGACCACTAATGAAAAACTGTTTTTT
D gene: TRBD2; J gene: TRBJ2-5; V gene: TRBV7-2; clone size: few; CDR3 protein: CASSPRTSGRKTQYF; CDR3 DNA: TGTGCCAGCAGCCCTCGGACTAGCGGGAGGAAGACCCAGTACTTC
D gene: NA; J gene: TRBJ2-3; V gene: TRBV27; clone size: once; CDR3 protein: CASSPGLGRDTQYF; CDR3 DNA: TGTGCCAGCAGCCCGGGCCTCGGCCGAGATACGCAGTATTTT
D gene: NA; J gene: TRBJ1-5; V gene: TRBV19; clone size: NA; CDR3 protein: CASSIDPAFNQPQHF; CDR3 DNA: TGTGCCAGTAGTATAGATCCGGCCTTCAATCAGCCCCAGCATTTT
D gene: TRBD1; J gene: TRBJ1-2; V gene: TRBV5-4; clone size: NA; CDR3 protein: CASSLPGQGDYGYTF; CDR3 DNA: TGTGCCAGCAGCTTGCCGGGACAGGGGGACTATGGCTACACCTTC
D gene: NA; J gene: TRBJ1-1; V gene: TRBV27; clone size: NA; CDR3 protein: CASSSGVNTEAFF; CDR3 DNA: TGTGCCAGCAGCTCTGGAGTGAACACTGAAGCTTTCTTT
D gene: NA; J gene: TRBJ1-4; V gene: TRBV18; clone size: NA; CDR3 protein: CASSPDWGGKLFF; CDR3 DNA: TGTGCCAGCTCACCGGATTGGGGTGGAAAACTGTTTTTT
D gene: NA; J gene: TRBJ1-1; V gene: TRBV7-6; clone size: NA; CDR3 protein: CASSLVHMAGTNTEAFF; CDR3 DNA: TGTGCCAGCAGCTTAGTACACATGGCAGGGACCAACACTGAAGCTTTCTTT
D gene: NA; J gene: TRBJ1-5; V gene: TRBV7-8; clone size: NA; CDR3 protein: CASSLVTNSNQPQHF; CDR3 DNA: TGTGCCAGCAGCTTAGTGACAAATAGCAATCAGCCCCAGCATTTT
D gene: NA; J gene: TRBJ1-2; V gene: TRBV28; clone size: NA; CDR3 protein: CASSLPTGLGYTF; CDR3 DNA: TGTGCCAGCAGTTTACCCACAGGGTTAGGCTACACCTTC
D gene: NA; J gene: TRBJ2-1; V gene: TRBV5-6; clone size: NA; CDR3 protein: CASSFQAYNEQFF; CDR3 DNA: TGTGCCAGCAGCTTTCAGGCCTACAATGAGCAGTTCTTC